This is a list of T cell receptor beta chains from one sample in a study of T cell repertoires in cytomegalovirus infection. Via MiXCR, TCRdb re-called the reads, giving one row per CDR3 protein. The repertoire consists of around 740,000 distinct CDR3 sequences, with roughly 36% occurring once and the leading ten covering around 2.8%. The sample taken for sequencing was PBMCs. The receptor set was obtained from a human donor in good health (CMV status not recorded). Some clones in this sample may be carry-over from other donors' samples. Both conserved end residues are part of each CDR3. D genes are given only for firm matches. Clone size is given for some rows only: seen once, a few or many times, or a class if the clone is expanded.

V gene,D gene,clone size,J gene,CDR3 DNA,CDR3 protein
TRBV20-1,NA,NA,TRBJ2-1,TGCAGTGCTAGACCCGGAGACTCCTACAATGAGCAGTTCTTC,CSARPGDSYNEQFF
TRBV7-9,NA,NA,TRBJ2-7,TGTGCCAGCACTTCCACCCTCTACGAGCAGTACTTC,CASTSTLYEQYF
TRBV12-3/TRBV12-4,TRBD1,NA,TRBJ2-7,TGTGCCAGCAGTGTGGTACAGGGGGCGGAGCAGTACTTC,CASSVVQGAEQYF
TRBV27,TRBD1,few,TRBJ1-1,TGTGCCAGCCTTGGGACAGCCACTGAAGCTTTCTTT,CASLGTATEAFF
TRBV28,NA,NA,TRBJ2-7,TGTGCCAGCAGCCCTCCCTGGGGCGGGGGCCCCTACGAGCAGTACTTC,CASSPPWGGGPYEQYF
TRBV19,TRBD1,few,TRBJ1-5,TGTGCCAGTAGTATGGACAGGGAAGGAGGCAATCAGCCCCAGCATTTT,CASSMDREGGNQPQHF
TRBV28,TRBD1,NA,TRBJ1-5,TGTGCCAGCAGTTTATCCCGACAGGGAACGAGCAATCAGCCCCAGCATTTT,CASSLSRQGTSNQPQHF
TRBV6-1,NA,once,TRBJ2-2,TGTGCCAGCAAATCCCAGCGGGCGCCGACCGGGGAGCTGTTTTTT,CASKSQRAPTGELFF
TRBV10-3,NA,NA,TRBJ2-1,TGTGCCATCAGCAGGGGCAGGGACCATGAGCAGTTCTTC,CAISRGRDHEQFF
TRBV29-1,NA,NA,TRBJ1-1,TGCAGCGTTGCTCTGGGGGCTGAAGCTTTCTTT,CSVALGAEAFF
TRBV28,TRBD1,NA,TRBJ1-2,TGTGCCAGCAGTTCTCAGGGGGCGGGTGGCTACACCTTC,CASSSQGAGGYTF
TRBV19,NA,NA,TRBJ1-1,TGTGCCAGTAGTAATCTCGCAGAGGACAGCTTGGAAGCTTTCTTT,CASSNLAEDSLEAFF
TRBV15,NA,few,TRBJ2-1,TGTGCCACCAGCAATTCCCATGAGCAGTTCTTC,CATSNSHEQFF
TRBV19,NA,NA,TRBJ1-5,TGTGCCAGTAGTTACAAAGACCAGCCCCAGCATTTT,CASSYKDQPQHF
TRBV11-2,NA,many,TRBJ1-6,TGTGCCAGCAGCTGGAACCACAGGTCCGATTCACCCCTCCACTTT,CASSWNHRSDSPLHF
TRBV12-3/TRBV12-4,NA,NA,TRBJ2-2,TGTGCCAGCAGTTTACTCGAGCTGTTTTTT,CASSLLELFF
TRBV2,TRBD2,NA,TRBJ2-7,TGTGCCACCCTCCTCCGACACAGCGCGAGCGGGGGGAAATACGAGCAGTACTTC,CATLLRHSASGGKYEQYF
TRBV27,NA,NA,TRBJ1-1,TGTGCCAGCAGTTTATCGGGCAGGGGATTCACTGAAGCTTTCTTT,CASSLSGRGFTEAFF
TRBV6-6,NA,few,TRBJ1-1,TGTGCCAGCAGTTACTCTCCCCGGACTGAAGCTTTCTTT,CASSYSPRTEAFF
TRBV7-9,NA,many,TRBJ2-3,TGTGCCAGCAGCTCCCACCCAGGGATTACCTTCACAGATACGCAGTATTTT,CASSSHPGITFTDTQYF
TRBV28,NA,NA,TRBJ1-5,TGTGCCAGCAGTTTAAAGGTGCACATGTCAGGGAATCATCCCCAGCATTTT,CASSLKVHMSGNHPQHF
TRBV23-1,NA,once,TRBJ2-1,TGCGCCAGCAGTCTACTAGGTCGTGGGAATGAGCAGTTCTTC,CASSLLGRGNEQFF
TRBV2,TRBD1,NA,TRBJ2-7,TGTGCCAGCAAGATGATAGGGGACAGGGAGTACGAGCAGTACTTC,CASKMIGDREYEQYF
TRBV28,NA,NA,TRBJ2-5,TGTGCCAGCAGACAAATTCAGGGGACCCAGTACTTC,CASRQIQGTQYF
TRBV19,NA,NA,TRBJ1-6,TGTGCCAGCGGGACAAGCTATAATTCACCCCTCCACTTT,CASGTSYNSPLHF
TRBV7-2,NA,NA,TRBJ1-1,TGTGCCAGCAGCTTGGGGAAAACGAACACTGAAGCTTTCTTT,CASSLGKTNTEAFF
TRBV29-1,TRBD2,NA,TRBJ2-5,TGCAGCGTTGTTGTAGCGGGAGTTCGGGAGACCCAGTACTTC,CSVVVAGVRETQYF
TRBV7-2,NA,many,TRBJ2-5,TGTGCCAGCAGCTTCTCGGACGGATACCAAGAGACCCAGTACTTC,CASSFSDGYQETQYF
TRBV9,NA,many,TRBJ2-3,TGTGCCAGCAGCGTAGCCGGGAGCAGGGCAGATACGCAGTATTTT,CASSVAGSRADTQYF
TRBV11-1,NA,NA,TRBJ1-1,TGTGCCAGCACCCTCCGGGGGAGGTCTACTGAAGCTTTCTTT,CASTLRGRSTEAFF
TRBV19,NA,NA,TRBJ1-2,TGTGCCAGTAGTATCCGGACAGATGGCTACACCTTC,CASSIRTDGYTF
TRBV12-3/TRBV12-4,NA,few,TRBJ1-2,TGTGCCAGCAACCAAGGGCCTCGTGGCTACACCTTC,CASNQGPRGYTF
TRBV19,NA,NA,TRBJ1-1,TGTGCCAGTAGTCTCGTTAGGACGGATACTGAAGCTTTCTTT,CASSLVRTDTEAFF
TRBV28,TRBD1,NA,TRBJ2-3,TGTGCCAGCAGTCCCCGGACAGGGCAGAGCACAGATACGCAGTATTTT,CASSPRTGQSTDTQYF
TRBV5-1,NA,NA,TRBJ2-6,TGCGCCAGCAGCTTGTTCTCAGGCAGAACCTCTGGGGCCAAAGTCCTGACTTTC,CASSLFSGRTSGAKVLTF
TRBV14,NA,few,TRBJ1-2,TGTGCCAGCAGCCTCGACCCCTGGGGCTACACCTTC,CASSLDPWGYTF
TRBV6-5,NA,NA,TRBJ2-1,TGTGCCAGCAGTTTCCAGAAAGTACACAATGAGCAGTTCTTC,CASSFQKVHNEQFF
TRBV30,NA,few,TRBJ1-1,TGTGCCTGGAGTGTTCTTACTGAAGCTTTCTTT,CAWSVLTEAFF
TRBV5-4,NA,NA,TRBJ1-1,TGTGCCAGCAGCCTAGAGACAGTTAGGAACACTGAAGCTTTCTTT,CASSLETVRNTEAFF
TRBV6-6,NA,NA,TRBJ2-2,TGTGCCAGCACCCTGGACCTCTCCACCGGGGAGCTGTTTTTT,CASTLDLSTGELFF
TRBV27,TRBD2,few,TRBJ2-1,TGTGCCAGCAGTTCCGACTCTAGCGGGAGGACTTACAATGAGCAGTTCTTC,CASSSDSSGRTYNEQFF
TRBV7-2,NA,NA,TRBJ2-1,TGTGCCAGCAGCTTAGATCTAAGGGTTGGTGTCGATGAGCAGTTCTTC,CASSLDLRVGVDEQFF
TRBV15,NA,NA,TRBJ2-3,TGTGCCACCAGCAGAGATCGGACAGAGTATTTT,CATSRDRTEYF
TRBV5-6,NA,NA,TRBJ2-3,TGTGCCAGCAGCTTACCGGGGACGACGGTAATTAGCACAGATACGCAGTATTTT,CASSLPGTTVISTDTQYF
TRBV5-1,NA,few,TRBJ2-3,TGCGCCAGCAGCTTCATGGGGCGATACACAGATACGCAGTATTTT,CASSFMGRYTDTQYF
TRBV6-2/TRBV6-3,TRBD1,few,TRBJ2-7,TGTGCCAGCAGTTACGACAGGGTGAGACAAGAGCAGTACTTC,CASSYDRVRQEQYF
TRBV5-4,TRBD1,NA,TRBJ1-4,TGTGCCAGCAGCTCCCGACAGGGTTCTAATGAAAAACTGTTTTTT,CASSSRQGSNEKLFF
TRBV7-8,NA,NA,TRBJ2-6,TGTGCCAGCAGCCCCGTGGGACTGAGGTCTGGGGCCAACGTCCTGACTTTC,CASSPVGLRSGANVLTF
TRBV12-3/TRBV12-4,NA,many,TRBJ1-1,TGTGCCAGCAGTTCGGGACCTACTGAAGCTTTCTTT,CASSSGPTEAFF
TRBV27,NA,NA,TRBJ2-1,TGTGCCAGCAGTTGGGCCCCAGGCCACAATGAGCAGTTCTTC,CASSWAPGHNEQFF